Presented here are 19 T cell receptor beta chains from one specimen sequenced in a study of T cell repertoires in cytomegalovirus infection. TCRdb used MiXCR to reprocess the reads, holding one entry per CDR3 protein. The table shows just under 500,000 distinct CDR3 sequences, with roughly a third occurring only once. No antigen has been assigned to these receptors. The sequencing here drew on cultured PBMCs, taken from culture after CMV antigen stimulation. These receptors all stem from a human donor in good health (CMV status not recorded). Some clones in this sample may be carry-over from other donors' samples.

The chain is built from TRBV7-9 and TRBJ1-3; D is ambiguous. CDR1 SEHNR and CDR2 FQNEAQ come from the germline V gene (reference sequence). The CDR3 is made up of 17 amino acids. With 5 bases removed from V and 4 bases from J, the gap between germline ends came to 21 bases. CDR3 sequence: CASSPDLVRRRGNTIYF. The DNA for the CDR3 is TGTGCCAGCAGCCCCGATCTCGTACGTCGCCGGGGAAACACCATATATTTT.

This clonotype was observed many times. The genes are TRBV7-9 and TRBJ1-4, with D tentatively TRBD1 (5 bases). This CDR3 has 14 residues. Trimming took off 5 bases at V and 5 bases at J, with 12 bases between the two ends. The germline V gene encodes CDR1 SEHNR and CDR2 FQNEAQ (reference sequence). CDR3 protein: CASSRSTENEKLFF. For the CDR3, the DNA is TGTGCCAGCAGCCGTTCGACAGAAAATGAAAAACTGTTTTTT. Looking up the rest from reference TRBV7-9 and TRBJ1-4 gives the full variable domain: DTGVSQNPRHKITKRGQNVTFRCDPISEHNRLYWYRQTLGQGPEFLTYFQNEAQLEKSRLLSDRFSAERPKGSFSTLEIQRTEQGDSAMYLCASSRSTENEKLFFGSGTQLSVL.

This clonotype has just one count. The rearrangement joins TRBV7-9 to TRBJ2-7; 7 positions match TRBD1. V was pared by 5 bases and J by 7 bases, with 11 bases of the junction left unmatched. The CDR3 is made up of 14 amino acids. CDR1 is SEHNR, CDR2 FQNEAQ, per germline (reference sequence). In DNA, the CDR3 is TGTGCCAGCAGCGGGGGAGAGGGGGCGCGTGAGCAGTACTTC. Translation gives CASSGGEGAREQYF. Using reference TRBV7-9 and TRBJ2-7 for the parts outside the CDR3, the full variable domain is DTGVSQNPRHKITKRGQNVTFRCDPISEHNRLYWYRQTLGQGPEFLTYFQNEAQLEKSRLLSDRFSAERPKGSFSTLEIQRTEQGDSAMYLCASSGGEGAREQYFGPGTRLTVT.

The chain employs TRBV7-2 and TRBJ1-4; tentative D call: TRBD1 (6 bases). V dropped 5 bases and J dropped 7 bases, with 17 bases sitting between them. Germline values: CDR1 SGHTA, CDR2 FQGNSA. This CDR3 is built from 15 residues. The CDR3 reads CASSTSQGMGEKLFF. In DNA, the CDR3 is TGTGCCAGCAGCACATCCCAGGGGATGGGTGAAAAACTGTTTTTT.

A few counts support this clonotype. V gene TRBV12-3 or TRBV12-4 combines with J gene TRBJ2-4; TRBD2 aligns across 11 bases. This CDR3 contains 13 residues. The J segment lost 10 bases and the V segment lost 6 bases, leaving 5 bases of the junction unmatched. The CDR3 DNA reads as TGTGCCAGCAGGGGACTAGCGGCATTTATTCAGTACTTC. Encoded protein: CASRGLAAFIQYF.

The chain joins TRBV6-1 to TRBJ2-3; D is ambiguous. The V end was cut by 4 bases, the J end by 2 bases, with 7 bases between. This CDR3 has 13 amino acids. Germline V lookup: CDR1 MNHNS, CDR2 SASEGT. The CDR3 reads CASSAVYTDTQYF. Written as DNA, the CDR3 is TGTGCCAGCAGTGCGGTGTACACAGATACGCAGTATTTT.

The table lists this clonotype with a few counts. The V gene is TRBV19, the J gene TRBJ2-1; D gene ambiguous. The CDR3 has 20 amino acids. CDR1 LNHDA and CDR2 SQIVND come from the germline V gene (reference sequence). Trimming removed 4 bases from V and 6 bases from J, with 31 bases in between. CDR3 DNA sequence: TGTGCCAGTAGTACGAAGTCCAAGCTACAGCCTTGGGTCATCGGCAATGAGCAGTTCTTC. This translates into CASSTKSKLQPWVIGNEQFF. The full variable domain, its missing parts supplied by reference TRBV19 and TRBJ2-1, is DGGITQSPKYLFRKEGQNVTLSCEQNLNHDAMYWYRQDPGQGLRLIYYSQIVNDFQKGDIAEGYSVSREKKESFPLTVTSAQKNPTAFYLCASSTKSKLQPWVIGNEQFFGPGTRLTVL.

This clonotype came up many times. The chain has TRBV6-1 and TRBJ2-1, with 7 bases lining up with TRBD1. The CDR3 consists of 18 residues. CDR1 and CDR2 (germline): MNHNS, SASEGT. Germline trimming cut 5 bases from V and 0 bases from J; bases unmatched to any gene: 13. As DNA, the CDR3 is TGTGCCAGCAGTTCGCAACAGGGACAGTCAAGCTCCTACAATGAGCAGTTCTTC. Residues: CASSSQQGQSSSYNEQFF.

The chain recombines TRBV23-1 with TRBJ2-7; D gene ambiguous. TRBV23-1 is identified as an open reading frame with a role that is uncertain. Trimming cost V 3 bases and J 3 bases, with 9 bases left between them. There are 13 residues in the CDR3. The CDR3 protein is CASSQVALYEQYV. CDR3 DNA sequence: TGCGCCAGCAGTCAGGTGGCCCTCTACGAGCAGTACGTC.

This clonotype has more than one count but fewer than ten. The rearrangement uses TRBV12-3 or TRBV12-4 and TRBJ2-1, with D hard to call. Trimming took 7 bases from V and 6 from J, leaving 22 bases between them. The CDR3 length is 16 residues. The CDR3, as DNA: TGTGCCAGCAACCTGTTCCGGGTCCAACACGGCAATGAGCAGTTCTTC. Translated: CASNLFRVQHGNEQFF.

The rearrangement joins TRBV19 to TRBJ2-7; D remains ambiguous. Trimming cost V 7 bases and J 3 bases, with 7 bases left between them. CDR3 size: 11 residues. Germline CDR1 and CDR2: LNHDA and SQIVND (reference sequence). As DNA, the CDR3 is TGTGCCAGTAACTCCTACTACGAGCAGTACGTC. It is translated as CASNSYYEQYV.

This chain uses TRBV28 with TRBJ2-1; D uncertain. Trimming took 7 bases from V and 5 from J, leaving 12 bases between them. The germline CDR1 and CDR2 sequences are MDHEN and SYDVKM. This CDR3 has 13 residues. Written as DNA, the CDR3 is TGTGCCAGCACGCCTGGGAAACACAATGAGCAGTTCTTC. Translating gives CASTPGKHNEQFF. Full variable domain (remainder filled in from reference TRBV28 and TRBJ2-1): DVKVTQSSRYLVKRTGEKVFLECVQDMDHENMFWYRQDPGLGLRLIYFSYDVKMKEKGDIPEGYSVSREKKERFSLILESASTNQTSMYLCASTPGKHNEQFFGPGTRLTVL.

The chain couples TRBV19 to TRBJ1-2, with D possibly TRBD1 on 5 matching bases. Germline CDR1 is LNHDA and CDR2 is SQIVND (reference sequence). V was shortened by 6 bases and J by 5 bases, with 22 bases between the two germline ends. This CDR3 has 16 residues. This CDR3 is CASRQTEARSQYGYTF. In DNA, the CDR3 is TGTGCCAGTAGGCAGACAGAGGCTCGAAGTCAATATGGCTACACCTTC.

The table lists this clonotype with a few counts. Here the CDR3 reads CASRGLAGGPPDNEQFF. DNA of the CDR3: TGTGCCAGCAGGGGACTAGCGGGAGGGCCTCCCGACAATGAGCAGTTCTTC. J is TRBJ2-1 and V is TRBV6-2 or TRBV6-3, with 16 bases aligning to TRBD2. Germline CDR1 MNHEY, CDR2 SVGEGT. V was clipped by 6 bases and J by 5 bases; unmatched bases: 7. The CDR3 consists of 17 residues.

This chain uses TRBV4-1 with TRBJ1-1; TRBD1 is a possible D gene (6 bases). The CDR3 has 15 amino acids. V lost 7 bases and J 1 base, leaving 16 bases between the germline ends. The germline V gene has CDR1 MGHRA and CDR2 YSYEKL. CDR3 nucleotide sequence: TGCGCCAGCACCACAACGGGGGCGCGGAACACTGAAGCTTTCTTT. This codes for CASTTTGARNTEAFF.

The V call is TRBV19, the J call TRBJ1-1; D is undetermined. Trimming shortened V by 0 bases and J by 3 bases, and 8 bases separated the two germline ends. The CDR3 totals 14 residues. Germline V gene lookup returns CDR1 LNHDA and CDR2 SQIVND (reference sequence). CDR3 nucleotide sequence: TGTGCCAGTAGTATAGATAAATGGGACACTGAAGCTTTCTTT. Translated, it gives CASSIDKWDTEAFF. The full variable domain, in which reference TRBV19 and TRBJ1-1 provide the parts outside the CDR3, is DGGITQSPKYLFRKEGQNVTLSCEQNLNHDAMYWYRQDPGQGLRLIYYSQIVNDFQKGDIAEGYSVSREKKESFPLTVTSAQKNPTAFYLCASSIDKWDTEAFFGQGTRLTVV.

This clonotype has just a few counts. The chain recombines TRBV12-3 or TRBV12-4 with TRBJ1-1; D might be TRBD1 (6 bases). The CDR3 extends over 13 amino acids. Trimming removed 7 bases from V and 4 bases from J, with 13 bases in between. CDR3 nucleotide sequence: TGTGCCAGCATCCAGGGGCCGGGCACTGAAGCTTTCTTT. It yields the protein CASIQGPGTEAFF.

The chain couples TRBV20-1 to TRBJ2-3; D unclear. Germline V gives CDR1 DFQATT, CDR2 SNEGSKA (reference sequence). The CDR3 sequence is 14 residues long. Trimming pared 2 bases from V and 2 bases from J, leaving 11 bases between. Here the CDR3 DNA reads TGCAGTGCTAGATCCCCAGCGCTCACAGATACGCAGTATTTT. This translates into CSARSPALTDTQYF.

The rearrangement uses TRBV18 and TRBJ1-1; D is possibly TRBD1 (6 bases). The CDR3 runs to 15 residues. V was pared by 2 bases and J by 3 bases, with 13 bases between. Looked up from germline, CDR1 is KGHSH and CDR2 is LQKENI. The CDR3 nucleotides read TGTGCCAGCTCACCAAACGCCGGACAGTACACTGAAGCTTTCTTT. This codes for CASSPNAGQYTEAFF.